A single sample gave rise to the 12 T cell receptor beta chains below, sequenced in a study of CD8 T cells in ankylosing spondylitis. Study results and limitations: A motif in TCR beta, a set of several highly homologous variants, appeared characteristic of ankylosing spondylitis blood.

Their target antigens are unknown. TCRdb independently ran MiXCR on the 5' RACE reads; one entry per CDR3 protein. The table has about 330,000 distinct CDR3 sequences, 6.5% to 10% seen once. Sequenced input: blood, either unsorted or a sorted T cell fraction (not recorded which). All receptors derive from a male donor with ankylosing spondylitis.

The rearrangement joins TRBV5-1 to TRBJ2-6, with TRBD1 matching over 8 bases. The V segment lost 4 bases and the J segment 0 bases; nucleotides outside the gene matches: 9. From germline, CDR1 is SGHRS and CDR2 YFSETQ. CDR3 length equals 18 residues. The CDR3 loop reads CASSPGQGGSSGANVLTF. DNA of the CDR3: TGCGCCAGCAGCCCAGGACAGGGAGGAAGCTCTGGGGCCAACGTCCTGACTTTC.

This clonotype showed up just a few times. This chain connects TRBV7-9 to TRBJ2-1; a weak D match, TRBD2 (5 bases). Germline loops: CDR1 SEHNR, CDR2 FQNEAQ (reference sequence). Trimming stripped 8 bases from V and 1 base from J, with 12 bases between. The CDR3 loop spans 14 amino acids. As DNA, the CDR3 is TGTGCCAGCGGGGAGAATTGGTCCTACAATGAGCAGTTCTTC. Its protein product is CASGENWSYNEQFF.

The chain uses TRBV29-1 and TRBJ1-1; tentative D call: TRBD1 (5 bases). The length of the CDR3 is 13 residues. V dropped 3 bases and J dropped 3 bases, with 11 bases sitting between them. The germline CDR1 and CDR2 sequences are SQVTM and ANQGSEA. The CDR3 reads CSVEITRDTEAFF. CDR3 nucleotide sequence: TGCAGCGTTGAGATAACCAGGGACACTGAAGCTTTCTTT.

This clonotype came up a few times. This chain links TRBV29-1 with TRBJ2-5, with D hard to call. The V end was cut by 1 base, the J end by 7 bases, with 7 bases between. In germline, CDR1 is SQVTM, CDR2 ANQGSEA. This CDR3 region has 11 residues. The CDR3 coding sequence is TGCAGCGTTGAAGGATCGGGGACCCAGTACTTC. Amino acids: CSVEGSGTQYF.

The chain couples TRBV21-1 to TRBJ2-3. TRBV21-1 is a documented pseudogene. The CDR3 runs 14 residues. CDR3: CASSNWLASDTQYF. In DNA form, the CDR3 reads TGTGCCAGCAGCAATTGGCTAGCGTCAGATACGCAGTATTTT.

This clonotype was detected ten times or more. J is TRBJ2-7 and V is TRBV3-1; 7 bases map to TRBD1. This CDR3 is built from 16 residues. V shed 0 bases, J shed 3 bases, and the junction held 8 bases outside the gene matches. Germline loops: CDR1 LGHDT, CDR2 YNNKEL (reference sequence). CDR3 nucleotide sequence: TGTGCCAGCAGCCAAGACCTCCAGACAGGGCGCTACGAGCAGTACTTC. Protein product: CASSQDLQTGRYEQYF.

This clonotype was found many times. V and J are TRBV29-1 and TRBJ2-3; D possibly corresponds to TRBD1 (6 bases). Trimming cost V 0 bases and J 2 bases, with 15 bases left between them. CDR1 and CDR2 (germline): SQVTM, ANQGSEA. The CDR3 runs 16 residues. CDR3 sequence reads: CSVEDRIRGTTDTQYF. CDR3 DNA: TGCAGCGTTGAAGATCGTATCAGGGGCACCACAGATACGCAGTATTTT.

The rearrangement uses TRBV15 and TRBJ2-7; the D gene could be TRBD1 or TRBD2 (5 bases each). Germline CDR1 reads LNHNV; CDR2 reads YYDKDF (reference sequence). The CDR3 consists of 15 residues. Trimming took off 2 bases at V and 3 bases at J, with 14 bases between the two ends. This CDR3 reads CATSRIRDGNYEQYF. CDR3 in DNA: TGTGCCACCAGCAGAATCCGGGACGGAAACTACGAGCAGTACTTC. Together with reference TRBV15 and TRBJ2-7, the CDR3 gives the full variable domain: DAMVIQNPRYQVTQFGKPVTLSCSQTLNHNVMYWYQQKSSQAPKLLFHYYDKDFNNEADTPDNFQSRRPNTSFCFLDIRSPGLGDTAMYLCATSRIRDGNYEQYFGPGTRLTVT.

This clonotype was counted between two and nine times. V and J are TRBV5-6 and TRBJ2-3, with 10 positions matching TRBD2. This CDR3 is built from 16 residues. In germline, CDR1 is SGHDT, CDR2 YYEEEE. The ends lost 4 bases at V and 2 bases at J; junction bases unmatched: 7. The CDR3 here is CASSDLLAGYTDTQYF. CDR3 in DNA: TGTGCCAGCAGCGACCTACTAGCGGGGTACACAGATACGCAGTATTTT. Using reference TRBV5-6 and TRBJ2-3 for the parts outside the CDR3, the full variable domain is DAGVTQSPTHLIKTRGQQVTLRCSPKSGHDTVSWYQQALGQGPQFIFQYYEEEERQRGNFPDRFSGHQFPNYSSELNVNALLLGDSALYLCASSDLLAGYTDTQYFGPGTRLTVL.

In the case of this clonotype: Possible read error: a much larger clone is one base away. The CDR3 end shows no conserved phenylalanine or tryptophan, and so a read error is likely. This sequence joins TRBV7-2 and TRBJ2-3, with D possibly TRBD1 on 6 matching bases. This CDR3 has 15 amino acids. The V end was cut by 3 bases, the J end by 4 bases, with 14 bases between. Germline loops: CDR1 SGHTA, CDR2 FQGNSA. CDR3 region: CASSFTGSLPDTQYS. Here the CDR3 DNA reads TGTGCCAGCAGCTTTACAGGGAGTCTCCCAGATACGCAGTATTCT.

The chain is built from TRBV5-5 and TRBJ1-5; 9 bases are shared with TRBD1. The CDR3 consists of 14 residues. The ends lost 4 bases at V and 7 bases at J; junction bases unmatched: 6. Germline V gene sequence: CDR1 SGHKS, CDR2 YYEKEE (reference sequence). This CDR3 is CASSPDRGRQPQHF. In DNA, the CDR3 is TGTGCCAGCAGCCCGGACAGGGGCCGACAGCCCCAGCATTTT.

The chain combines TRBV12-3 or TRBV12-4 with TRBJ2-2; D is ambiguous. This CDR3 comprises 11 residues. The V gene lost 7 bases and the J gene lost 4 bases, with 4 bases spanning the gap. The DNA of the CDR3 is TGTGCCAGCATCCGCACCGGGGAGCTGTTTTTT. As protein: CASIRTGELFF.